Presented here are 6 T cell receptor beta chains from one specimen sequenced in a study of blood T cell repertoires in COVID-19. Method: immunoSEQ multiplex PCR; TCRdb's copy keeps in-frame clones and lacks some. Of 300,000 to 400,000 clones listed, approximately 89% are singletons. Sequencing was performed on peripheral blood. The receptors shown here come from a woman in her forties or fifties who had recovered from COVID-19.

The rearrangement links TRBV6-5 to TRBJ1-6; no reliable D call. V was clipped by 4 bases and J by 6 bases, with 10 bases between them. The CDR3 loop spans 14 amino acids. In germline, CDR1 is MNHEY, CDR2 SVGAGI. The CDR3 DNA reads as TGTGCCAGCAGTTTGGCGACTGTTAATTCACCCCTCCACTTT. Translated, it gives CASSLATVNSPLHF.

V gene TRBV13 combines with J gene TRBJ2-1, with D maybe TRBD1 (5 bases). This CDR3 is 13 amino acids long. Trimming took 4 bases from V and 7 from J, leaving 11 bases between them. Germline-derived CDR1 and CDR2 are PRHDT and FYEKMQ (reference sequence). The CDR3 is CASSSDSLNEQFF. As DNA, the CDR3 is TGTGCCAGCAGCTCAGACAGTCTGAATGAGCAGTTCTTC.

The chain uses TRBV3-1 (or the pseudogene TRBV3-2) and TRBJ1-5; TRBD1 might be the D (6 bases). CDR1 and CDR2 (germline): LGHDT, YNNKEL (reference sequence). V lost 6 bases and J lost 7, with 16 bases in between. The CDR3 sequence is 14 residues long. The CDR3 nucleotides read TGTGCCAGCAGTCATGGGGGGGGCCAGCAGCCCCAGCATTTT. Residues: CASSHGGGQQPQHF.

The chain recombines TRBV5-4 with TRBJ2-6, with TRBD1 identical over 9 bases. Looked up from germline, CDR1 is SGHNT and CDR2 is YYREEE (reference sequence). With 0 bases clipped from V and 0 bases from J, the junction kept 4 bases outside the gene matches. The CDR3 loop spans 18 amino acids. In nucleotides, the CDR3 is TGTGCCAGCAGCTTGGCCGGGGACAGGGTCTCTGGGGCCAACGTCCTGACTTTC. Protein product: CASSLAGDRVSGANVLTF.

The V gene is TRBV19, the J gene TRBJ2-5; TRBD2 matches 8 bases. The CDR3 loop spans 14 amino acids. Per the germline V gene, CDR1 is LNHDA and CDR2 is SQIVND (reference sequence). The ends lost 6 bases at V and 5 bases at J; junction bases unmatched: 8. The CDR3 loop reads CASRTSGGAETQYF. As DNA, the CDR3 is TGTGCCAGTAGAACCTCCGGGGGGGCTGAGACCCAGTACTTC.

The DNA for the CDR3 is TGTGCCAGCAGGACCGGGACAGGCTACAATGAGCAGTTCTTC. It encodes CASRTGTGYNEQFF. The chain employs TRBV2 and TRBJ2-1; 8 nucleotides match TRBD1. J was trimmed by 3 bases and V by 6 bases; bases with no gene match: 4. The CDR3 is made up of 14 amino acids. Germline loops: CDR1 SNHLY, CDR2 FYNNEI.